This passage covers 31 T cell receptor beta chains from one sample sequenced in a study of T cell clonotyping in hematopoietic cell transplantation. Stated time point: recipient sample about 28 days before transplant, after cytoreduction. The repertoire was sequenced with immunoSEQ multiplex PCR; TCRdb's copy has only in-frame clones and lacks some. The sample holds tens of thousands of clones, roughly 85% seen once. The source was peripheral blood mononuclear cells, collected before stem cell transplant. The receptor set was obtained from a man aged 60 to 69 with acute myeloid leukemia. Some clones in this sample may be carry-over from other donors' samples.

The rearrangement joins TRBV11-2 to TRBJ2-5, with 12 bases fitting TRBD2. In germline, CDR1 is SGHAT, CDR2 FQNNGV. Trimming cost V 2 bases and J 5 bases; bases outside gene matches: 6. There are 16 residues in the CDR3. The CDR3 sequence: CASSLPSGGAFETQYF. The CDR3 coding sequence is TGTGCCAGCAGCTTACCTAGCGGGGGGGCCTTCGAGACCCAGTACTTC. The whole variable domain, filled in from reference TRBV11-2 and TRBJ2-5, reads EAGVAQSPRYKIIEKRQSVAFWCNPISGHATLYWYQQILGQGPKLLIQFQNNGVVDDSQLPKDRFSAERLKGVDSTLKIQPAKLEDSAVYLCASSLPSGGAFETQYFGPGTRLLVL.

CDR3 coding DNA: TGTGCCACCAGCAGAGAACAGGGGAATGGCTACACCTTC. This codes for CATSREQGNGYTF. V and J are TRBV15 and TRBJ1-2, with 7 bases fitting TRBD1. The germline CDR1 and CDR2 sequences are LNHNV and YYDKDF (reference sequence). V trimming: 0 bases; J trimming: 6 bases; junction bases outside the gene matches: 1. The CDR3 has 13 residues.

The V and J genes are TRBV7-2 and TRBJ1-4; 8 bases are shared with TRBD1. The junction had 4 bases not matched to a gene; V was cut back by 2 bases and J by 8 bases. Germline loops: CDR1 SGHTA, CDR2 FQGNSA. The length of the CDR3 is 14 residues. CDR3 coding DNA: TGTGCCAGCAGCTTATTGGCAGGGGGCGAAAAACTGTTTTTT. Translation: CASSLLAGGEKLFF.

The V and J genes are TRBV4-1 and TRBJ1-1, with D unclear. Germline assignment: CDR1 MGHRA and CDR2 YSYEKL. V lost 4 bases to trimming and J lost 0 bases, with 15 bases between them. The length of the CDR3 is 16 residues. The CDR3 nucleotides are TGCGCCAGCAGCCTGTTCGGGGAGTCAGTGAACACTGAAGCTTTCTTT. Translating gives CASSLFGESVNTEAFF.

The V gene is TRBV19, the J gene TRBJ2-6; the match to TRBD1 covers 7 bases. CDR3 length: 16 amino acids. Looked up from germline, CDR1 is LNHDA and CDR2 is SQIVND (reference sequence). V gave up 3 bases and J gave up 0 bases; unmatched junction bases: 2. The CDR3 DNA reads TGTGCCAGTAGTATGGGACAGTTCTCTGGGGCCAACGTCCTGACTTTC. This gives the protein CASSMGQFSGANVLTF.

This chain connects TRBV2 to TRBJ1-1, with D unclear. V shed 7 bases and J shed 10 bases, with 19 bases lying between them. The CDR3 sequence is 13 residues long. Germline CDR1 is SNHLY and CDR2 is FYNNEI. The CDR3 is CASTETSRSAAFF. The CDR3 region has the DNA TGTGCCAGCACCGAAACGTCCAGGAGCGCAGCTTTCTTT.

The chain has TRBV5-1 and TRBJ1-1; D perhaps matches TRBD1 (5 bases). The CDR3 is made up of 16 amino acids. Per germline, CDR1 SGHRS and CDR2 YFSETQ. Trimming stripped 0 bases from V and 0 bases from J, with 12 bases between. The CDR3 loop reads CASSLGQGDMNTEAFF. The CDR3 coding sequence is TGCGCCAGCAGCTTGGGGCAGGGAGATATGAACACTGAAGCTTTCTTT.

The chain employs TRBV28 and TRBJ1-2; perhaps TRBD1 as D (5 bases). Germline V lookup: CDR1 MDHEN, CDR2 SYDVKM. Trimming removed 3 bases from V and 8 bases from J, with 13 bases in between. The CDR3 extends over 13 amino acids. The CDR3 is CASSFRGRRGYTF. CDR3 sequence (DNA): TGTGCCAGCAGTTTCCGGGGGAGGAGAGGCTACACCTTC.

V is TRBV4-2 and J is TRBJ2-3, with D unresolved. The CDR3 has 16 amino acids. Trimming took 0 bases from V and 2 from J, leaving 12 bases between them. Germline V gene lookup returns CDR1 LGHNA and CDR2 YNFKEQ. The CDR3 DNA reads as TGTGCCAGCAGCCAAGATGAGGAACTCCACACAGATACGCAGTATTTT. Translating gives CASSQDEELHTDTQYF.

The V gene is TRBV6-5, the J gene TRBJ1-1, with 8 bases aligning to TRBD1. There are 15 residues in the CDR3. Germline CDR1 reads MNHEY; CDR2 reads SVGAGI. J was trimmed by 1 base and V by 5 bases; bases with no gene match: 6. CDR3 DNA sequence: TGTGCCAGCAGTAACCCGGGACAGGCGAACACTGAAGCTTTCTTT. Protein product: CASSNPGQANTEAFF.

The chain links TRBV30 to TRBJ2-5; 9 nucleotides agree with TRBD1. The germline gives CDR1 GTSNPN, CDR2 SVGIG (reference sequence). With 0 bases clipped from V and 4 bases from J, the junction kept 3 bases outside the gene matches. The CDR3 is 14 amino acids. The CDR3 DNA is TGTGCCTGGAGTGTACAGGGGGCAATAGAGACCCAGTACTTC. Its protein product is CAWSVQGAIETQYF.

V gene TRBV19 combines with J gene TRBJ1-5; possible D gene TRBD1, 6 bases. Germline-derived CDR1 and CDR2 are LNHDA and SQIVND (reference sequence). Trimming took 10 bases from V and 6 from J, leaving 16 bases between them. The CDR3 length is 13 residues. CDR3 in DNA: TGTGCCACCGACAGGCGGTCCGGTCAGCCCCAGCATTTT. It translates to CATDRRSGQPQHF.

The chain combines TRBV5-4 with TRBJ1-4; D ambiguous. CDR1 SGHNT and CDR2 YYREEE come from the germline V gene (reference sequence). Trimming cost V 0 bases and J 3 bases, with 6 bases left between them. CDR3 length: 14 amino acids. The CDR3 DNA follows: TGTGCCAGCAGCTTGGGGTACCCTAATGAAAAACTGTTTTTT. It codes for CASSLGYPNEKLFF.

The CDR3 DNA reads TGTGCCAGCAGGGAGAACAGCTATGGCTACACCTTC. Amino acids: CASRENSYGYTF. The chain links TRBV28 to TRBJ1-2; no firm D call. Germline CDR1 is MDHEN and CDR2 is SYDVKM. This CDR3 comprises 12 residues. V was clipped by 6 bases and J by 4 bases, with 9 bases between them.

The chain links TRBV7-9 to TRBJ1-3, with 8 bases aligning to TRBD1. The CDR3 runs 15 residues. From germline, CDR1 is SEHNR and CDR2 FQNEAQ (reference sequence). V dropped 5 bases and J dropped 4; count of bases not matched to a gene: 7. This CDR3 is CASSVDRTGGNTIYF. In DNA form, the CDR3 reads TGTGCCAGCAGCGTAGACAGGACAGGGGGAAACACCATATATTTT.

V usage is TRBV7-8 and J usage is TRBJ2-3, with D maybe TRBD1 (6 bases). V dropped 5 bases and J dropped 2 bases, with 17 bases sitting between them. The CDR3 loop spans 16 amino acids. Germline CDR1 and CDR2: SGHVS and FQNEAQ. The CDR3, as DNA: TGTGCCAGCAGCCCCTGGACAGCAGGGTACACAGATACGCAGTATTTT. It specifies CASSPWTAGYTDTQYF.

This chain connects TRBV28 to TRBJ1-2; 7 bases are shared with TRBD1. Germline-derived CDR1 and CDR2 are MDHEN and SYDVKM. This CDR3 comprises 13 residues. V was pared by 6 bases and J by 7 bases, with 8 bases of the junction left unmatched. The CDR3 DNA is TGTGCCAGCAGGCCCACAGGGGCCGGTGGCTACACCTTC. Translated, it gives CASRPTGAGGYTF.

The V and J genes are TRBV10-3 and TRBJ1-1; 7 bases match TRBD1. The CDR3 runs 14 residues. Germline CDR1 ENHRY, CDR2 SYGVKD. After removal of 6 bases from V and 1 base from J, the junction contained 5 bases not matched to a gene. The CDR3 reads CAIRVTGTNTEAFF. The CDR3 nucleotides are TGTGCCATCAGAGTGACAGGGACGAACACTGAAGCTTTCTTT.

The chain joins TRBV5-1 to TRBJ1-2, with 7 bases fitting TRBD1. The CDR3 spans 14 residues. J was trimmed by 0 bases and V by 6 bases; bases with no gene match: 5. Germline CDR1 and CDR2: SGHRS and YFSETQ. This chain's CDR3 is CASTSTGSNYGYTF. DNA of the CDR3: TGCGCCAGCACCTCGACAGGGTCTAACTATGGCTACACCTTC.

The chain is built from TRBV7-3 and TRBJ2-3; no clear D. The CDR3 runs 16 residues. Trimming took off 0 bases at V and 1 base at J, with 11 bases between the two ends. Germline CDR1 is SGHTA and CDR2 is FQGTGA. CDR3 in DNA: TGTGCCAGCAGCTTAACCGGGCCCGCTCGCACAGATACGCAGTATTTT. This encodes CASSLTGPARTDTQYF.

This clone was recorded only once. V usage is TRBV7-9 and J usage is TRBJ2-3; D is perhaps TRBD2 (5 bases). The CDR3 has 15 amino acids. Deletions cut 4 bases from V and 3 bases from J, with 14 bases between. The V gene's germline CDR1 is SEHNR and CDR2 FQNEAQ (reference sequence). CDR3 region: CASSSDGKGTDTQYF. Written as DNA, the CDR3 is TGTGCCAGCAGCTCGGACGGGAAGGGAACAGATACGCAGTATTTT.

The chain couples TRBV4-1 to TRBJ2-4; a weak D match, TRBD2 (6 bases). V gave up 1 base and J gave up 0 bases, with 10 bases separating them. The CDR3 extends over 16 amino acids. Looked up from germline, CDR1 is MGHRA and CDR2 is YSYEKL. This chain's CDR3 is CASSQGDSLAKNIQYF. The CDR3 nucleotides are TGCGCCAGCAGCCAAGGGGACTCCCTAGCCAAAAACATTCAGTACTTC.

In this sample, this clone turned up once. The CDR3 protein is CASRRGTISPLHF. The CDR3 nucleotides read TGTGCCAGCCGGAGGGGTACTATTTCACCCCTCCACTTT. The chain combines TRBV28 with TRBJ1-6; the D gene is possibly TRBD1 (5 bases). CDR3 length equals 13 residues. In germline, CDR1 is MDHEN, CDR2 SYDVKM. The ends were cut back, 8 bases at V and 9 bases at J, with 14 bases in the middle.

The chain has TRBV2 and TRBJ1-5; 7 nucleotides agree with TRBD1. CDR1 and CDR2 (germline): SNHLY, FYNNEI. V lost 8 bases and J lost 4; bases outside the gene matches: 5. The CDR3 has 13 amino acids. The CDR3 nucleotides are TGTGCCAGCCGGGTCAGGGGGAATCAGCCCCAGCATTTT. It is translated as CASRVRGNQPQHF.

The chain is built from TRBV2 and TRBJ2-5; perhaps TRBD2 as D (6 bases). The germline gives CDR1 SNHLY, CDR2 FYNNEI. There are 14 residues in the CDR3. Between the trimmed V and J ends, which lost 4 bases and 2 bases, there was a span of 11 bases. Here the CDR3 DNA reads TGTGCCAGCAGTGGGACTACATTTCAAGAGACCCAGTACTTC. As protein: CASSGTTFQETQYF. Full variable domain (remainder filled in from reference TRBV2 and TRBJ2-5): EPEVTQTPSHQVTQMGQEVILRCVPISNHLYFYWYRQILGQKVEFLVSFYNNEISEKSEIFDDQFSVERPDGSNFTLKIRSTKLEDSAMYFCASSGTTFQETQYFGPGTRLLVL.

V is TRBV7-3 and J is TRBJ1-3, with no clear D. The V gene lost 2 bases and the J gene lost 0 bases, with 14 bases spanning the gap. This CDR3 region has 17 residues. From germline, CDR1 is SGHTA and CDR2 FQGTGA. For the CDR3, the DNA is TGTGCCAGCAGCTTACCTCCAGGTTTTAACTCTGGAAACACCATATATTTT. This translates into CASSLPPGFNSGNTIYF.

The genes are TRBV5-8 and TRBJ1-4; a possible D gene is TRBD1 (6 bases). CDR3 length: 16 amino acids. Trimming removed 0 bases at V and 8 bases at J, with 17 bases between. Germline V gene data show CDR1 as SGHTS and CDR2 as YDEGEE. CDR3 sequence: CASSLGVGGPFEKLFF. The CDR3 DNA sequence: TGTGCCAGCAGCTTGGGGGTCGGGGGGCCCTTCGAAAAACTGTTTTTT.

The chain uses TRBV7-9 and TRBJ2-3; 9 nucleotides agree with TRBD2. This CDR3 region has 16 residues. Germline CDR1 is SEHNR and CDR2 is FQNEAQ (reference sequence). V gave up 4 bases and J gave up 0 bases; unmatched junction bases: 5. The CDR3 DNA reads as TGTGCCAGCAGCTGGCCTAGCGGGGACAGCACAGATACGCAGTATTTT. Its protein is CASSWPSGDSTDTQYF.

This clone was recorded once. The chain joins TRBV7-3 to TRBJ1-6; D gene unclear. The length of the CDR3 is 14 residues. Germline V gene data show CDR1 as SGHTA and CDR2 as FQGTGA. Between the trimmed V and J ends, which lost 3 bases and 4 bases, there was a span of 7 bases. The CDR3, as DNA: TGTGCCAGCAGCTTGGACGGTTATAATTCACCCCTCCACTTT. This encodes CASSLDGYNSPLHF.

Regarding this clone: The junction does not match germline at one end; this may be a read error. CDR3 in DNA: TGTGCCGGCAGCCCGCCGCCCTTTGGGGGGGCCAACGTCCTGACTTTC. This gives the protein CAGSPPPFGGANVLTF. The chain links TRBV5-8 to TRBJ2-6; unclear D gene. The length of the CDR3 is 16 residues. Germline CDR1 and CDR2: SGHTS and YDEGEE.

This clone showed up just a few times. V and J are TRBV2 and TRBJ1-2, with 7 bases identical to TRBD1. Trimming took 8 bases from V and 7 from J; bases not matched to a gene: 10. Germline CDR1 and CDR2: SNHLY and FYNNEI. The CDR3 runs to 13 residues. The CDR3 sequence is CASQSQGVGGYTF. CDR3 DNA sequence: TGTGCCAGCCAGTCGCAGGGGGTTGGTGGCTACACCTTC.